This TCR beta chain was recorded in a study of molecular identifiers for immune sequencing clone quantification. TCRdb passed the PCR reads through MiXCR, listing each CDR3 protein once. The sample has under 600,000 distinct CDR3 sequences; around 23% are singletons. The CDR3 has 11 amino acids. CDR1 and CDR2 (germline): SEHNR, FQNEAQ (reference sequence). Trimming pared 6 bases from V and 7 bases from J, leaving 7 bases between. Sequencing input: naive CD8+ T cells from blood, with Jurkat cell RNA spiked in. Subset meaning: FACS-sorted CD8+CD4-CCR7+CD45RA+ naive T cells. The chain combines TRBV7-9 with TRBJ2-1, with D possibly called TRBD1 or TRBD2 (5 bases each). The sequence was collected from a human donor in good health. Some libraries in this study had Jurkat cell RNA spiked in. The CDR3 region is CASRWGNEQFF. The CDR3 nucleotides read TGTGCCAGCAGGTGGGGGAATGAGCAGTTCTTC.